This record looks at one T cell receptor (beta chain) sequence and its context. No antigen is known for it. Germline-derived CDR1 and CDR2 are MNHEY and SMNVEV (reference sequence). The CDR3 has 12 residues. These data belong to a study of CXCR3-negative and CXCR3-positive naive CD8 T cells. Overall study: Sequencing brought in roughly 150 million TRB reads altogether, and each library got about 1.5 +/- 0.3 million.

Points from the study as a whole: Post-cryopreservation CXCR3 expression was partly diminished, and the bulk of assays employed fresh PBMCs. Similar levels of surface CD5 were seen between naive subsets; TCR strength was inferred from TRB CDR3 properties. Naive CXCR3-negative cells resembled naive CXCR3-positive cells in TRBV-TRBJ usage; memory cells differed.

Libraries of TRB cDNA were made by 5' RACE and carried UMIs. Reanalyzing the 5' RACE reads, TCRdb keeps one entry per CDR3 protein, without DNA. The table for this sample gives about 40,000 distinct CDR3 sequences. The source of this sequence is a human donor in good health. Some clones in this sample may be carry-over from other donors' samples. The chain is built from TRBV27 and TRBJ1-6; TCRdb lists TRBD1, though no DNA is available to test this call. Sequenced sample: memory CD8+ T cells from blood. The CDR3 loop is CASSLSGGPLHF.